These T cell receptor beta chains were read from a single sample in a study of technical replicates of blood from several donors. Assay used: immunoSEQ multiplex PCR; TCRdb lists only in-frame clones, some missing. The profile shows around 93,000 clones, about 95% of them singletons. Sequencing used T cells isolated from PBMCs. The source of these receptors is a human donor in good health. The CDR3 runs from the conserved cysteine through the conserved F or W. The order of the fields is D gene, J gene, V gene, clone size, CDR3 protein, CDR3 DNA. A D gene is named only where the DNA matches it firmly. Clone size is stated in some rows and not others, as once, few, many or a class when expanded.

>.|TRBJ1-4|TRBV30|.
CAWLPEAVPGEKLFF
TGTGCCTGGCTCCCGGAGGCAGTCCCGGGTGAAAAACTGTTTTTT
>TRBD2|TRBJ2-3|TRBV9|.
CASNALAGGSQDTQYF
TGTGCCAGCAACGCACTAGCGGGAGGAAGTCAAGATACGCAGTATTTT
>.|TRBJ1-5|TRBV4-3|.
CASSQGTGFSQPQHF
TGCGCCAGCAGCCAAGGCACAGGGTTCAGTCAGCCCCAGCATTTT
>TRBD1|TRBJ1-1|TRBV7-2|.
CASSFGQGTEAFF
TGTGCCAGCAGTTTCGGACAGGGCACTGAAGCTTTCTTT
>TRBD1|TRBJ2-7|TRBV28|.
CASQGQATYEQYF
TGTGCCAGTCAAGGACAGGCTACCTACGAGCAGTACTTC
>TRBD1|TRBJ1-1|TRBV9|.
CASSVGIGDREDTEAFF
TGTGCCAGCAGCGTAGGTATAGGGGACAGGGAAGACACTGAAGCTTTCTTT
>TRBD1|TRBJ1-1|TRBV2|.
CASSDQGANTEAFF
TGTGCCAGCAGTGATCAGGGGGCCAACACTGAAGCTTTCTTT
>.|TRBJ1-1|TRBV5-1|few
CASSGTGLTEAFF
TGCGCCAGCAGCGGTACGGGTTTGACTGAAGCTTTCTTT
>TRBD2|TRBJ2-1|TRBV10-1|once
CASSDYPSGRAWLF
TGCGCCAGCAGTGATTATCCTAGCGGGAGGGCCTGGCTCTTC
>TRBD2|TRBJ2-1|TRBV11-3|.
CASSSSGRLSNEQFF
TGTGCCAGCAGCTCTAGCGGGCGACTCTCCAATGAGCAGTTCTTC
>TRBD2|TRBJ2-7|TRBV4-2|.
CASSQELAGVYEQYF
TGTGCCAGCAGCCAAGAACTAGCGGGAGTATACGAGCAGTACTTC
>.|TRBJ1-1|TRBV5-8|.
CASSLEVSDFEAFF
TGTGCCAGCAGCTTGGAAGTCAGCGACTTTGAAGCTTTCTTT
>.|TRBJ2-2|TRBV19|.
CASTSTGKVFF
TGTGCCAGTACCTCAACAGGGAAGGTGTTTTTT
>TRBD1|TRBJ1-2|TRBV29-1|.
CSVEDVTGFVSDGYTF
TGCAGCGTTGAAGACGTGACAGGGTTTGTCTCGGATGGCTACACCTTC
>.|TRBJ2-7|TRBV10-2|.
CASSSGYEQYF
TGCGCCAGCAGTTCGGGCTACGAGCAGTACTTC
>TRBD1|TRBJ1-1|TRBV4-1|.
CASRPQTGHTEAFF
TGCGCCAGCAGACCCCAGACAGGGCACACTGAAGCTTTCTTT
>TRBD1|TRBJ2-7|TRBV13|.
CASSPIQGAPYEQYF
TGTGCCAGCAGCCCAATACAGGGGGCCCCCTACGAGCAGTACTTC
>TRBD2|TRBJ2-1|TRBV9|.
CASSVTSGSSYNEQFF
TGTGCCAGCAGCGTAACTAGCGGGAGCTCCTACAATGAGCAGTTCTTC
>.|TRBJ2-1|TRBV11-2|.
CASSSPSSGLGNEQFF
TGTGCCAGCAGCTCCCCGAGTAGCGGCCTCGGGAATGAGCAGTTCTTC
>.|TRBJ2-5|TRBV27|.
CASSASNTVQGKETQYF
TGTGCCAGCAGCGCTTCAAACACTGTCCAGGGGAAAGAGACCCAGTACTTC
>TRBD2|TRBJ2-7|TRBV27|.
CASSIAGNYEQYF
TGTGCCAGCAGTATAGCGGGAAACTACGAGCAGTACTTC
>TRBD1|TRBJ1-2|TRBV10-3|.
CAISLTDRAGGYTF
TGTGCCATCAGTCTTACCGACAGGGCAGGCGGCTACACCTTC
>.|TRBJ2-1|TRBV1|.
CTSSQDVQREQFF
TGCACCAGCAGCCAAGATGTACAACGTGAGCAGTTCTTC
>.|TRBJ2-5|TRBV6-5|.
CASSYARLRETQYF
TGTGCCAGCAGTTACGCCAGGCTGCGAGAGACCCAGTACTTC
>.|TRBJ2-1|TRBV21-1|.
CASTHYNEQFF
TGTGCCAGCACCCATTACAATGAGCAGTTCTTC